This passage covers 23 T cell receptor gamma chains from one sample sequenced in a study of gamma delta lymphoproliferative disorders and STAT genes. TCRdb ran CATT on the multiplex PCR reads. This sample yields about 1,600 gamma-chain clones, of which less than 10% are seen a single time; 30% to 45% belongs to the top ten. Genomic DNA from isolated PBMCs served as the sequencing template. Sequenced sample: blood. The receptors were sampled from a human donor in good health.

This clone rates as hyperexpanded. The chain uses TRGV10 and TRGJ1 or TRGJ2. Because TCRdb records no J gene, it was assigned here through a match of the DNA to germline. TRGV10 is sorted into the ORF group, with uncertain function. The V segment lost 8 bases and the J segment 4 bases; nucleotides outside the gene matches: 12. The CDR3 is made up of 14 amino acids. The chain's CDR3 is CAAWDYWDYYKKLF. As DNA, the CDR3 is TGTGCTGCGTGGGATTATTGGGACTATTATAAGAAACTCTTT.

Sample share makes this clone medium-sized. This chain connects TRGV3 to TRGJ1 or TRGJ2. No J gene was available from TCRdb, and it was assigned here by a germline match of the DNA. Trimming cost V 4 bases and J 3 bases; bases outside gene matches: 3. Germline lookup yields CDR1 VTNTFY and CDR2 YDVSTARD (reference sequence). This CDR3 is built from 12 residues. Written as DNA, the CDR3 is TGTGCCACCTGGGATCTTTATTATAAGAAACTCTTT. Amino acid sequence: CATWDLYYKKLF.

With the J gene uncalled, the V gene is TRGV2. Germline V gene data show CDR1 as EGSNGY and CDR2 as YDSYNSKV. The CDR3 contains 11 residues. The CDR3 DNA is TGTGCCACCTGGGACGGGCAGAGCGGACTCTTT. It yields the protein CATWDGQSGLF.

This clone rates as medium-sized. V and J are TRGV5 and TRGJ1 or TRGJ2. The J gene is not listed in TCRdb, so it was assigned here from a DNA match to germline. Germline V gene sequence: CDR1 VINAFY, CDR2 YDVSNSKD. This CDR3 is built from 11 residues. After removal of 0 bases from V and 11 bases from J, the junction contained 4 bases not matched to a gene. The DNA of the CDR3 is TGTGCCACCTGGGACAGGCCCGAGAAACTCTTT. Translation gives CATWDRPEKLF.

This clone rates as large (0.1 to 1%). V gene TRGV9 combines with J gene TRGJ1 or TRGJ2. TCRdb is silent on the J gene; assignment here came from matching the DNA to germline. CDR3 length: 11 residues. Germline V gene sequence: CDR1 GITISATS, CDR2 ISYDGTV (reference sequence). The junction had 3 bases not matched to a gene; V was cut back by 7 bases and J by 3 bases. This chain's CDR3 is CALCAYYKKLF. CDR3 nucleotide sequence: TGTGCCTTGTGCGCTTATTATAAGAAACTCTTT.

This clone is deemed medium-sized. A far larger clone is only one base removed, so a read error is likely. The chain recombines TRGV4 with TRGJP1. Because TCRdb records no J gene, it was assigned here through a match of the DNA to germline. The CDR3 is made up of 14 amino acids. J gave up 11 bases and V 3 bases, and 12 bases lay outside the gene matches. Germline-derived CDR1 and CDR2 are EGSTGY and YDSYTSSV. DNA for the CDR3: TGTGCCACCTGGGATAGGCTGGGGACCTGGTTCAAGATATTT. This translates into CATWDRLGTWFKIF.

Remarks on this clone: Compared with germline, one end of the junction differs, possibly owing to a read error. The chain combines TRGV2 with TRGJP2. TCRdb gives no J gene; it was assigned here by matching the DNA to germline. The CDR3 runs 13 residues. CDR1 EGSNGY and CDR2 YDSYNSKV come from the germline V gene. In DNA form, the CDR3 reads TGTGCCACCTGGACAAGTAGTGGTTGGATCAAGACGTTT. This encodes CATWTSSGWIKTF.

On this clone: Because the CDR3's place on the DNA is in doubt, the DNA is left out and the CDR3 is given as listed by TCRdb. The V gene corresponds to TRGV11; no J gene was called. TRGV11 is treated as an ORF (open reading frame) with a function not yet certain. The CDR3 sequence runs 13 residues, both termini included. CDR3 protein: CTTVPAETLKKLF.

In its sample, this clone ranks as medium-sized. This chain links TRGV2 with TRGJ1 or TRGJ2. TCRdb gives no J gene; it was assigned here by matching the DNA to germline. Germline assignment: CDR1 EGSNGY and CDR2 YDSYNSKV. This CDR3 is 14 amino acids long. The junction had 8 bases not matched to a gene; V was cut back by 3 bases and J by 3 bases. CDR3 sequence (DNA): TGTGCCACCTGGGACAGGGGTTTTTATTATAAGAAACTCTTT. Translating gives CATWDRGFYYKKLF.

This clone is deemed medium-sized. The chain carries TRGV3 and TRGJ1 or TRGJ2. Germline matching of the DNA provided the J gene here, since TCRdb leaves it blank. The CDR3 has 14 amino acids. V gave up 1 base and J gave up 3 bases; unmatched junction bases: 6. Looked up from germline, CDR1 is VTNTFY and CDR2 is YDVSTARD (reference sequence). The CDR3 loop reads CATWDRRCYYKKLF. In nucleotides, the CDR3 is TGTGCCACCTGGGACAGACGCTGTTATTATAAGAAACTCTTT.

This clone ranks as medium-sized. The CDR3 nucleotides are TGTGCCACCTGGGAGGTGGAGTCGAATTATTATAAGAAACTCTTT. Translated, it gives CATWEVESNYYKKLF. The rearrangement joins TRGV2 to TRGJ1 or TRGJ2. TCRdb offers no J gene call, so here the DNA was matched to germline to obtain one. V trimming: 4 bases; J trimming: 0 bases; junction bases outside the gene matches: 9. This CDR3 has 15 amino acids. The germline gives CDR1 EGSNGY, CDR2 YDSYNSKV.

This clone is classed as large (0.1 to 1%). This sequence joins TRGV10 and TRGJ1 or TRGJ2. No J segment appears in TCRdb, so it was assigned here by matching the sequence to germline. TRGV10 is placed among ORFs of uncertain function. The CDR3 is made up of 15 amino acids. Trimming cost V 11 bases and J 3 bases; bases outside gene matches: 17. CDR3 nucleotide sequence: TGTGCTGCGACTTTCCTGCCCCCTGCTTATTATAAGAAACTCTTT. This codes for CAATFLPPAYYKKLF.

Points on this clone: A far larger clone is a single base away, which makes a read error likely. Within the sample, other DNA sequences also encode this same CDR3. The V gene is TRGV10, but the J gene lacks a call. TRGV10 is flagged as an ORF with uncertain function. The CDR3 spans 10 residues. The CDR3 spells CAAWDQKKLF. CDR3 nucleotide sequence: TGTGCTGCGTGGGATCAAAAGAAACTCTTC.

By its share, this clone is medium-sized. This chain connects TRGV2 to TRGJ1 or TRGJ2. TCRdb offers no J gene call, so here the DNA was matched to germline to obtain one. Germline-derived CDR1 and CDR2 are EGSNGY and YDSYNSKV. V lost 0 bases and J lost 3; bases outside the gene matches: 5. This CDR3 contains 14 residues. The CDR3 DNA reads as TGTGCCACCTGGGACGGGTACCGTTATTATAAGAAACTCTTT. It is translated as CATWDGYRYYKKLF.

This clone is deemed medium-sized. This may be a read error: a much more frequent sequence differs by one nucleotide. Within the sample, other DNA sequences also encode this same CDR3. V gene TRGV2 combines with J gene TRGJ1 or TRGJ2. TCRdb supplies no J gene; here it was assigned by aligning the nucleotide sequence to germline. With 1 base clipped from V and 1 base from J, the junction kept 1 base outside the gene matches. Germline lookup yields CDR1 EGSNGY and CDR2 YDSYNSKV. The CDR3 spans 13 residues. In nucleotides, the CDR3 is TGTGCCACCTGGGACGGAAATTATTATAAGAAACTCTTT. This gives the protein CATWDGNYYKKLF.

This clone has only a few counts. Different DNA sequences within this sample yield the same CDR3. This chain joins TRGV9 and TRGJ1 or TRGJ2. Assignment of the J gene here rests on matching the DNA to germline, because TCRdb gives none. CDR1 GITISATS and CDR2 ISYDGTV come from the germline V gene (reference sequence). The V segment lost 1 base and the J segment 4 bases; nucleotides outside the gene matches: 4. The CDR3 extends over 13 amino acids. In DNA, the CDR3 is TGTGCCTTGTGGGAGGTCCTATATTATAAGAAACTCTTT. This gives the protein CALWEVLYYKKLF.

In its sample, this clone ranks as medium-sized. The mismatch at residue 5 between this DNA's translation and the TCRdb protein of a much larger clone likely reflects a read error; the protein shown is translated from the DNA. The rearrangement joins TRGV4 to TRGJ1 or TRGJ2. No J gene is reported in TCRdb; it was inferred here by comparing the DNA with germline. J gave up 2 bases and V 6 bases, and 4 bases lay outside the gene matches. This CDR3 spans 12 amino acids. Germline V gives CDR1 EGSTGY, CDR2 YDSYTSSV. The CDR3 here is CATWLDYYKKLF. CDR3 sequence (DNA): TGTGCCACCTGGCTCGATTATTATAAGAAACTCTTT.

This clone ranks as medium-sized (0.01 to 0.1%). The chain joins TRGV8 to TRGJ1 or TRGJ2. The J gene was not available in TCRdb and was assigned here by matching the DNA to germline segments. The CDR3 consists of 13 residues. V dropped 3 bases and J dropped 5; count of bases not matched to a gene: 7. Germline CDR1 and CDR2: VENAVY and YDSYNSRV. CDR3 sequence (DNA): TGTGCCACCTGGGATCCCTGGAATTATAAGAAACTCTTT. Its translation: CATWDPWNYKKLF.

In its sample, this clone was seen a few times. The likely explanation is a read error, given a far larger clone one base away. In the same sample, other DNA sequences code for this CDR3. This chain joins TRGV4 and TRGJP1. Assignment of the J gene here rests on matching the DNA to germline, because TCRdb gives none. The CDR3 is 14 amino acids. Per germline, CDR1 EGSTGY and CDR2 YDSYTSSV. The CDR3 DNA is TGTGCCACTTGGGATGGGCTGGGGACCTGGTTCAAGATATTT. Translating it yields CATWDGLGTWFKIF.

This clone is judged medium-sized. The V and J genes are TRGV9 and TRGJ1 or TRGJ2. The J gene is absent in TCRdb and was assigned here via DNA matching to germline. This CDR3 contains 13 residues. The ends lost 0 bases at V and 2 bases at J; junction bases unmatched: 1. CDR1 and CDR2 from the germline V gene are GITISATS and ISYDGTV (reference sequence). The CDR3 coding sequence is TGTGCCTTGTGGGAGGTGGATTATTATAAGAAACTCTTT. This codes for CALWEVDYYKKLF.

This clone is hyperexpanded. An end of the junction does not agree with germline; a read error may underlie this. Other nucleotide sequences from this sample produce the same CDR3. This rearrangement joins TRGV10 to TRGJ1 or TRGJ2. TCRdb records no J gene; here it was assigned by comparing the DNA to germline. TRGV10 is placed among ORFs of uncertain function. The CDR3 loop spans 13 amino acids. The CDR3: CAACWGVRYKKLF. In DNA form, the CDR3 reads TGTGCTGCGTGTTGGGGAGTGAGGTATAAGAAACTCTTT.

As for this clone: The limits of the CDR3 on the DNA are not certain, so only TCRdb's listed CDR3 is given. J gene calling gave no result, while the V gene is TRGV11. TRGV11 is assigned to the ORF class and has an uncertain function. The CDR3 is 14 amino acids in total, end residues counted. CDR3 amino acids: CTTVPDSTGWFKIF.

No J gene call was made, and the V gene is TRGV2. CDR1 and CDR2 from the germline V gene are EGSNGY and YDSYNSKV. This CDR3 has 10 amino acids. The CDR3 DNA sequence: TGTGCCACCTGGGACGGGTTTTCGCTCTTT. This codes for CATWDGFSLF.